One and the same sample provided the 25 T cell receptor beta chains below, sequenced in a study of T cells expressing NK-cell markers. TCRdb re-analyzed the 5' RACE reads; it lists each CDR3 protein once, without DNA. This table holds fewer than 300,000 distinct CDR3 sequences. Specimen: blood T cells: a sorted CD56 or NKG2C T cell subset, CD4+ or CD8+ T cells, or bulk PBMC T cells (not recorded which). All receptors come from a woman between 18 and 69 years old in good health.

The genes are TRBV20-1 and TRBJ2-2. The CDR3 contains 15 residues. CDR1 is DFQATT, CDR2 SNEGSKA, per germline (reference sequence). This chain's CDR3 is CSASLPSRDTGELFF.

The chain joins TRBV12-3 or TRBV12-4 to TRBJ2-2. The CDR3 spans 15 residues. The CDR3 is CATGVSLSNTGELFF.

CDR3 sequence: CATLASTDTQYF. The chain combines TRBV7-9 with TRBJ2-3. CDR1 is SEHNR and CDR2 is FQNEAQ in the germline V gene (reference sequence). CDR3 length: 12 amino acids. The full variable domain, completed using reference TRBV7-9 and TRBJ2-3, is DTGVSQNPRHKITKRGQNVTFRCDPISEHNRLYWYRQTLGQGPEFLTYFQNEAQLEKSRLLSDRFSAERPKGSFSTLEIQRTEQGDSAMYLCATLASTDTQYFGPGTRLTVL.

V and J are TRBV20-1 and TRBJ2-5. The V gene's germline CDR1 is DFQATT and CDR2 SNEGSKA (reference sequence). The CDR3 is 13 residues long. CDR3 protein: CSARPDLKETQYF.

This chain joins TRBV20-1 and TRBJ1-1; the TCRdb D gene call, TRBD1, has no DNA to confirm it. Germline values: CDR1 DFQATT, CDR2 SNEGSKA (reference sequence). The CDR3 is 12 amino acids. The CDR3 spells CSAGQGVSEAFF.

The gene calls are TRBV20-1 and TRBJ1-1. CDR1 and CDR2 (germline): DFQATT, SNEGSKA (reference sequence). The CDR3 contains 12 residues. The CDR3 is CSASPENTEAFF.

V is TRBV29-1 and J is TRBJ2-1; checking the TCRdb D call of TRBD2 is not possible without DNA. CDR3 length: 16 residues. Per the germline V gene, CDR1 is SQVTM and CDR2 is ANQGSEA. This chain's CDR3 is CSVVGTSGSSYNEQFF.

The rearrangement joins TRBV20-1 to TRBJ2-7; checking the TCRdb D call of TRBD1 is not possible without DNA. Germline assignment: CDR1 DFQATT and CDR2 SNEGSKA (reference sequence). This CDR3 has 14 amino acids. The CDR3 reads CSARDGTGVREQYF.

CDR3 loop: CATSDSRTSGGRGDTQYF. V gene TRBV24-1 combines with J gene TRBJ2-3; the D call of TRBD2 rests on TCRdb alone, since no DNA is present to check it. CDR1 is KGHDR and CDR2 is SFDVKD in the germline V gene. The CDR3 sequence is 18 residues long.

J is TRBJ2-5 and V is TRBV30; absent DNA, TCRdb's TRBD1 call cannot be checked. CDR1 and CDR2 (germline): GTSNPN, SVGIG (reference sequence). CDR3 length: 13 residues. This chain's CDR3 is CAWTSGQWETQYF.

V is TRBV7-9 and J is TRBJ2-7; checking the TCRdb D call of TRBD2 is not possible without DNA. CDR1 is SEHNR and CDR2 is FQNEAQ in the germline V gene (reference sequence). This CDR3 region has 14 residues. The CDR3 is CASSLAGGTSEQYF.

The chain uses TRBV4-1 and TRBJ2-5; with no DNA, the TCRdb D assignment of TRBD1 cannot be verified. CDR3 length: 15 residues. Germline V gene lookup returns CDR1 MGHRA and CDR2 YSYEKL. CDR3 amino acids: CASSQAIQGGETQYF.

The J gene is TRBJ2-1, the V gene TRBV12-3 or TRBV12-4; there is no DNA to check the TCRdb D call of TRBD2. The CDR3 runs to 17 residues. CDR3 amino acids: CASSPGTSGRTWNEQFF.

This CDR3 reads CASSPRANAYEQYF. The chain is built from TRBV7-2 and TRBJ2-7. Germline V gene sequence: CDR1 SGHTA, CDR2 FQGNSA. The CDR3 length is 14 residues.

The rearrangement joins TRBV7-9 to TRBJ2-2. Per germline, CDR1 SEHNR and CDR2 FQNEAQ (reference sequence). CDR3 size: 14 residues. The CDR3 loop reads CASLSGTDNGELFF.

This chain joins TRBV29-1 and TRBJ2-3. This CDR3 region has 11 residues. Germline lookup yields CDR1 SQVTM and CDR2 ANQGSEA. CDR3 sequence: CSVERVDTQYF.

V gene TRBV20-1 combines with J gene TRBJ1-6; lacking DNA, the TRBD1 call made by TCRdb goes unchecked. This CDR3 is 14 amino acids long. The germline CDR1 and CDR2 sequences are DFQATT and SNEGSKA (reference sequence). CDR3 region: CSARDRGWNSPLHF.

The V gene is TRBV9, the J gene TRBJ2-1; TCRdb selects TRBD1, and the lack of DNA leaves this call unchecked. CDR3 length: 15 residues. CDR1 is SGDLS and CDR2 is YYNGEE in the germline V gene. CDR3 loop: CASSAGTATYNEQFF.

The chain carries TRBV5-4 and TRBJ2-3; TCRdb's D gene call, TRBD1, goes unchecked for lack of DNA. This CDR3 is built from 16 residues. CDR1 and CDR2 (germline): SGHNT, YYREEE (reference sequence). The CDR3 region is CASSLAAGVMTDTQYF.

The V and J genes are TRBV12-3 or TRBV12-4 and TRBJ1-5; the D gene TCRdb calls, TRBD1, cannot be checked with no DNA. This CDR3 is 16 amino acids long. This chain's CDR3 is CASSLIQGASGQPQHF.

This sequence joins TRBV6-1 and TRBJ2-1; TCRdb's D call of TRBD1 is untestable without DNA. Germline loops: CDR1 MNHNS, CDR2 SASEGT. This CDR3 has 14 residues. The chain's CDR3 is CASSRPGQGFEQFF.

The chain is built from TRBV6-1 and TRBJ2-5; absent DNA, TCRdb's TRBD2 call cannot be checked. CDR3 size: 18 residues. Germline V lookup: CDR1 MNHNS, CDR2 SASEGT. This CDR3 reads CASSEVTSGSIMGETQYF.

The chain links TRBV9 to TRBJ1-1; the D call of TRBD1 rests on TCRdb alone, since no DNA is present to check it. CDR3 length: 15 amino acids. Germline V CDR1 and CDR2: SGDLS, YYNGEE. CDR3 amino acids: CASSVATGGATEAFF.

V is TRBV7-9 and J is TRBJ2-7; lacking DNA, the TRBD1 call made by TCRdb goes unchecked. Germline lookup yields CDR1 SEHNR and CDR2 FQNEAQ (reference sequence). This CDR3 has 15 residues. The CDR3 region is CASSLSAGVAYEQYF.

The gene calls are TRBV7-2 and TRBJ1-6. Looked up from germline, CDR1 is SGHTA and CDR2 is FQGNSA. The length of the CDR3 is 11 residues. The CDR3 sequence: CASSLGVALHF.